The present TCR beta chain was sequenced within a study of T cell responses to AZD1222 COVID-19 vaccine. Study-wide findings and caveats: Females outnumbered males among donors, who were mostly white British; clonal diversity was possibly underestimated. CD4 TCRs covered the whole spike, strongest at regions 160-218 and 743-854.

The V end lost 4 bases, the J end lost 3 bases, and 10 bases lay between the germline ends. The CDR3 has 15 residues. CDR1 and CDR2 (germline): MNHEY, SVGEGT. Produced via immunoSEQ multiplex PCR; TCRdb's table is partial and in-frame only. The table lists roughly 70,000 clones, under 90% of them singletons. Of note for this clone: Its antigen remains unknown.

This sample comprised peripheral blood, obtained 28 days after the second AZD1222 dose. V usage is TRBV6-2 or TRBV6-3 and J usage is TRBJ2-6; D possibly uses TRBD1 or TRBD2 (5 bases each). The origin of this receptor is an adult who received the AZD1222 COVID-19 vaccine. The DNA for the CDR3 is TGTGCCAGCAGTTCCGGGACCGGTGGGGCCAACGTCCTGACTTTC. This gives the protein CASSSGTGGANVLTF.